Each of the 5 T cell receptor beta chains below was sequenced from the same sample in a study of molecular identifiers for immune sequencing clone quantification (dated by TCRdb to 2016 to 2019). The receptor library was made with PCR. This sample was sequenced with a NextSeq 500. TCRdb took the public reads, trimmed them with fastp at Q25, ran MiXCR for clone calling and kept in-frame beta chains. CDR3 protein sequences are deduplicated, and each keeps its most common genes and DNA. The sample profile shows some 320,000 distinct CDR3 sequences; about a quarter of them were found once. In total, the top ten clones hold 0.65% to 0.75% of the sample. The sample was naive CD8+ T cells from blood, with Jurkat cell RNA spiked in. This sample's cell subset or site label indicates: FACS-sorted CD8+CD4-CCR7+CD45RA+ naive T cells. All receptors derive from a human donor in good health. Some libraries in this study had Jurkat cell RNA spiked in.

With respect to this clonotype: A junction boundary mismatches the germline segment, possibly from a read error. The chain is built from TRBV7-9 and TRBJ2-6; maybe TRBD1 (5 bases). The CDR3 runs 19 residues. CDR1 and CDR2 from the germline V gene are SEHNR and FQNEAQ (reference sequence). CDR3 DNA: TGTGCCAGCAGCTTTCCCCCAAAACAAGGGGCGCTTGAGGCCAACGTCCTGCCTTTC. Its translation is CASSFPPKQGALEANVLPF.

The rearrangement links TRBV27 to TRBJ2-7; 9 bases agree with TRBD1. V lost 3 bases, J lost 6 bases, and 9 bases stayed unmatched. Germline CDR1 MNHEY, CDR2 SMNVEV (reference sequence). The CDR3 runs 15 residues. The CDR3 protein is CASSLQGTGTIEQYF. The CDR3 DNA reads as TGTGCCAGCAGTTTGCAGGGGACAGGGACGATCGAGCAGTACTTC.

Worth noting for this clonotype: A much larger clonotype is one base distant, so this may be a read error. The rearrangement joins TRBV5-3 to TRBJ2-3; D tentatively reads TRBD1 or TRBD2 (5 bases each). TRBV5-3 is an open reading frame whose function is uncertain. This CDR3 has 14 amino acids. CDR3 amino acids: CASSLPGGTGTQYF. For the CDR3, the DNA is TGTGCCAGCAGCTTACCCGGAGGTACAGGTACGCAGTATTTT.

Here the CDR3 reads CASSPGVVGASSYEQYF. CDR3 sequence (DNA): TGTGCCAGCAGCCCGGGGGTTGTAGGGGCGAGCTCCTACGAGCAGTACTTC. This chain joins TRBV27 and TRBJ2-7, with D possibly matching TRBD2 (6 bases). The CDR3 spans 17 residues. Germline loops: CDR1 MNHEY, CDR2 SMNVEV (reference sequence). The germline V and J ends were trimmed by 6 bases and 0 bases, with 21 bases remaining between them.

In its sample, this clonotype was seen many times. This chain connects TRBV7-9 to TRBJ2-3; TRBD2 agrees at 8 bases. Germline CDR1 SEHNR, CDR2 FQNEAQ (reference sequence). V lost 7 bases and J lost 1; bases outside the gene matches: 7. The CDR3 is 15 residues long. The CDR3 region has the DNA TGTGCCAGCATCGAGAGCGGGGGCCGCACAGATACGCAGTATTTT. Residues: CASIESGGRTDTQYF.